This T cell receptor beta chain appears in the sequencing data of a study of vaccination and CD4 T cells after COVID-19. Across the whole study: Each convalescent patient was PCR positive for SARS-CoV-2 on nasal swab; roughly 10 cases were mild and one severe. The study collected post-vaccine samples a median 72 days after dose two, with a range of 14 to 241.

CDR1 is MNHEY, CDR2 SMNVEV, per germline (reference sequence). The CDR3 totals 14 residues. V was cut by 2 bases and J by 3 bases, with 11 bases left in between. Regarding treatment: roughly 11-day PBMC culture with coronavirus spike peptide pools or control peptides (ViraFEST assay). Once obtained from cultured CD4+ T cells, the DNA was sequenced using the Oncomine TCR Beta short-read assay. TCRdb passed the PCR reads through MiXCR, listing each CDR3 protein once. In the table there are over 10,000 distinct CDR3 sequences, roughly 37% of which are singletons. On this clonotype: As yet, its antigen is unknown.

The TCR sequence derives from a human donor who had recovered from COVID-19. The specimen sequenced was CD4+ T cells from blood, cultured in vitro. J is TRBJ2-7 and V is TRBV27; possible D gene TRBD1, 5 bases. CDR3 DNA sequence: TGTGCCAGCAGTTTAAAACCCCAGGGCTACGAGCAGTACTTC. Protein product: CASSLKPQGYEQYF.